Below, 24 T cell receptor beta chains from the same sample are listed, as sequenced in a study of shared clonotypes between healthy human individuals. Sequenced by immunoSEQ multiplex PCR; TCRdb stores in-frame clones only, minus some. The sample holds millions of clones; roughly 92% are singletons and the top ten take around 0.15%. Sequenced material: naive CD4+ T cells sorted from blood. Specified subset: CD45RA+ positively selected. The receptor source for this set is a man aged 18 to 29 in good health.

This chain connects TRBV5-1 to TRBJ1-4; D is possibly TRBD1 (6 bases). Germline V gene lookup returns CDR1 SGHRS and CDR2 YFSETQ. V lost 0 bases to trimming and J lost 7 bases, with 16 bases between them. The CDR3 sequence is 16 residues long. The CDR3 protein is CASSLAVGGAGEKLFF. The CDR3 coding sequence is TGCGCCAGCAGCTTGGCCGTGGGGGGCGCCGGTGAAAAACTGTTTTTT.

Worth noting for this clone: Additional DNA sequences in this sample encode the identical CDR3. The rearrangement joins TRBV9 to TRBJ2-2; no clear D gene. This CDR3 is 12 amino acids long. V lost 1 base and J lost 6, with 4 bases in between. Looked up from germline, CDR1 is SGDLS and CDR2 is YYNGEE. In DNA, the CDR3 is TGTGCCAGCAGCGTAAGGGCCGGGGAGCTGTTTTTT. Residues: CASSVRAGELFF.

This sequence joins TRBV30 and TRBJ1-3, with a tentative D call TRBD1 (5 bases). In germline, CDR1 is GTSNPN, CDR2 SVGIG (reference sequence). V lost 7 bases and J lost 8, with 24 bases in between. The CDR3 extends over 15 amino acids. DNA of the CDR3: TGTGCCTACAGCCGGGACGGAGCCTCGTTCGACACCATATATTTT. This translates into CAYSRDGASFDTIYF.

The J gene is TRBJ2-3, the V gene TRBV7-9, with unresolved D. The length of the CDR3 is 14 residues. V was trimmed by 0 bases and J by 2 bases, leaving 6 bases between them. Per germline, CDR1 SEHNR and CDR2 FQNEAQ (reference sequence). Here the CDR3 DNA reads TGTGCCAGCAGCTTAGCGGGGTTCACAGATACGCAGTATTTT. Translated, it gives CASSLAGFTDTQYF.

The chain couples TRBV12-1 to TRBJ2-5; TRBD2, as called in the table, went unchecked against the DNA. TRBV12-1 is reported as a pseudogene. CDR3 length: 13 residues. The CDR3 spells CASSFGGRETQYF. CDR3 DNA sequence: TGTGCCAGCAGCTTTGGAGGGCGAGAGACCCAGTACTTC.

The gene calls are TRBV4-1 and TRBJ1-3; maybe TRBD1 (6 bases). Per the germline V gene, CDR1 is MGHRA and CDR2 is YSYEKL. Trimming took off 0 bases at V and 5 bases at J, with 11 bases between the two ends. The CDR3 spans 15 residues. The CDR3 DNA reads TGCGCCAGCAGCCAAGACAGGACAGCGAGAAACACCATATATTTT. Encoded protein: CASSQDRTARNTIYF.

The chain recombines TRBV4-3 with TRBJ2-1; D gene ambiguous. Germline CDR1 reads LGHNA; CDR2 reads YSLEER. V was shortened by 2 bases and J by 9 bases, with 8 bases between the two germline ends. CDR3 size: 12 residues. The CDR3 DNA reads TGCGCCAGCAGCCAAAACACGGGTGAGCAGTTCTTC. Amino acids: CASSQNTGEQFF.

J is TRBJ2-2 and V is TRBV6-1, with 12 positions matching TRBD2. The CDR3 sequence is 16 residues long. V lost 1 base to trimming and J lost 9 bases; unmatched junction nucleotides: 6. The germline CDR1 and CDR2 sequences are MNHNS and SASEGT. CDR3 amino acids: CASSEVGLAGYRELFF. The CDR3 DNA reads as TGTGCCAGCAGTGAAGTCGGACTAGCGGGGTACCGGGAGCTGTTTTTT.

The chain uses TRBV10-1 and TRBJ2-3; possibly TRBD1 or TRBD2 for D (6 bases each). Trimming pared 0 bases from V and 6 bases from J, leaving 10 bases between. The CDR3 runs 14 residues. Germline loops: CDR1 WNHNN, CDR2 SYGVQD (reference sequence). CDR3 nucleotide sequence: TGCGCCAGCAGTGAGTCTACAGGGAGGGATACGCAGTATTTT. The encoded protein is CASSESTGRDTQYF.

Only one count was recorded for this clone. This chain joins TRBV7-9 and TRBJ2-3; 8 bases map to TRBD2. Losses at the gene ends were 3 bases for V and 6 bases for J; bases not matched to a gene: 8. From germline, CDR1 is SEHNR and CDR2 FQNEAQ (reference sequence). This CDR3 is built from 15 residues. The CDR3, as DNA: TGTGCCAGCAGCTTGACGGGGGGGCAGGCGGATACGCAGTATTTT. As protein: CASSLTGGQADTQYF.

This clone was recorded only once. The chain links TRBV7-9 to TRBJ1-2; D is unclear. The CDR3 length is 14 residues. The ends were cut back, 1 base at V and 2 bases at J, with 8 bases in the middle. Germline-derived CDR1 and CDR2 are SEHNR and FQNEAQ (reference sequence). Here the CDR3 DNA reads TGTGCCAGCAGCTTAGAGGCGGGAAACTATGGCTACACCTTC. This encodes CASSLEAGNYGYTF.

This chain uses TRBV11-3 with TRBJ2-3; TRBD2 aligns across 10 bases. Germline loops: CDR1 SGHNT, CDR2 YENEEA. Trimming took 5 bases from V and 6 from J; bases not matched to a gene: 5. The CDR3 has 14 residues. CDR3 bases: TGTGCCAGCAGCAGCGGGGGGGCTAGTGATACGCAGTATTTT. Its translation is CASSSGGASDTQYF. Full variable domain (missing parts from reference TRBV11-3 and TRBJ2-3): EAGVVQSPRYKIIEKKQPVAFWCNPISGHNTLYWYLQNLGQGPELLIRYENEEAVDDSQLPKDRFSAERLKGVDSTLKIQPAELGDSAVYLCASSSGGASDTQYFGPGTRLTVL.

V gene TRBV9 combines with J gene TRBJ2-1; 7 bases are shared with TRBD2. V shed 2 bases, J shed 9 bases, and the junction held 11 bases outside the gene matches. Germline V gives CDR1 SGDLS, CDR2 YYNGEE. The CDR3 spans 15 residues. For the CDR3, the DNA is TGTGCCAGCAGCGTCAGTGAGACTAGCAGAGGTGAGCAGTTCTTC. Protein: CASSVSETSRGEQFF. Filled out from reference TRBV9 and TRBJ2-1, the complete variable domain reads DSGVTQTPKHLITATGQRVTLRCSPRSGDLSVYWYQQSLDQGLQFLIQYYNGEERAKGNILERFSAQQFPDLHSELNLSSLELGDSALYFCASSVSETSRGEQFFGPGTRLTVL.

The chain is built from TRBV10-3 and TRBJ2-7; TRBD1 matches 9 bases. The CDR3 extends over 15 amino acids. Germline V lookup: CDR1 ENHRY, CDR2 SYGVKD. The junction had 11 bases not matched to a gene; V was cut back by 6 bases and J by 5 bases. The CDR3 loop reads CAISYAGTGLHEQYF. As DNA, the CDR3 is TGTGCCATCAGCTACGCCGGGACAGGGTTACACGAGCAGTACTTC.

A remark on this clone: Sequence at one end of the junction differs from germline and may be a read error. The rearrangement links TRBV7-2 to TRBJ2-7; TRBD1 matches at 8 bases. Germline V CDR1 and CDR2: SGHTA, FQGNSA. This CDR3 contains 14 residues. CDR3 in amino acids: CASSFPGGSNEQYF. The CDR3 coding sequence is TGTGCCAGCAGCTTTCCAGGGGGCTCCAACGAGCAGTACTTC.

V usage is TRBV27 and J usage is TRBJ2-7, with 9 nucleotides matching TRBD1. The germline V gene has CDR1 MNHEY and CDR2 SMNVEV (reference sequence). With V trimmed by 7 bases and J by 5 bases, 6 bases remained unmatched. The CDR3 is 13 residues long. The CDR3 bases are TGTGCCAGCAAACACAGGGGGCTCAACGAGCAGTACTTC. This sequence encodes CASKHRGLNEQYF.

The V gene is TRBV7-9, the J gene TRBJ1-2; D call uncertain. The length of the CDR3 is 15 residues. Germline values: CDR1 SEHNR, CDR2 FQNEAQ (reference sequence). V lost 1 base to trimming and J lost 7 bases, with 16 bases between them. The CDR3 coding sequence is TGTGCCAGCAGCTTAGAGGTTAGCAGGATAGGTGGCTACACCTTC. Translation gives CASSLEVSRIGGYTF.

This chain connects TRBV7-6 to TRBJ2-7; weak D call: TRBD2 (7 bases). Germline CDR1 reads SGHVS; CDR2 reads FNYEAQ. The CDR3 spans 14 residues. The V end was cut by 6 bases, the J end by 7 bases, with 19 bases between. The CDR3 region is CASSSGAGAGEQYF. The CDR3 DNA sequence: TGTGCCAGCAGTTCAGGGGCGGGAGCAGGAGAGCAGTACTTC. The variable domain in full, completed from reference TRBV7-6 and TRBJ2-7, reads GAGVSQSPRYKVTKRGQDVALRCDPISGHVSLYWYRQALGQGPEFLTYFNYEAQQDKSGLPNDRFSAERPEGSISTLTIQRTEQRDSAMYRCASSSGAGAGEQYFGPGTRLTVT.

The chain combines TRBV20-1 with TRBJ1-1, with D perhaps TRBD1 (6 bases). CDR3 length equals 10 residues. Germline V lookup: CDR1 DFQATT, CDR2 SNEGSKA (reference sequence). Deletions cut 3 bases from V and 7 bases from J, with 6 bases between. CDR3 DNA sequence: TGCAGTGCTAGGACAGGTGAAGCTTTCTTT. This encodes CSARTGEAFF.

J is TRBJ1-4 and V is TRBV11-2, with 7 bases identical to TRBD1. The CDR3 consists of 16 residues. With 3 bases clipped from V and 6 bases from J, the junction kept 10 bases outside the gene matches. Germline V CDR1 and CDR2: SGHAT, FQNNGV. The CDR3 sequence is CASSLGTGTAYEKLFF. The CDR3 DNA sequence: TGTGCCAGCAGCTTGGGCACCGGGACAGCATATGAAAAACTGTTTTTT.

The chain carries TRBV25-1 and TRBJ2-7; 11 nucleotides line up with TRBD1. V was clipped by 2 bases and J by 7 bases; unmatched bases: 4. The germline V gene encodes CDR1 MGHDK and CDR2 SYGVNS. This CDR3 has 14 amino acids. CDR3 sequence reads: CASSEGQGAWEQYF. The CDR3 DNA sequence: TGTGCCAGCAGTGAAGGACAGGGGGCGTGGGAGCAGTACTTC.

This clone came up once. The V call is TRBV2, the J call TRBJ1-1; D is possibly TRBD1 (6 bases). Deletions cut 5 bases from V and 1 base from J, with 14 bases between. Germline V gene sequence: CDR1 SNHLY, CDR2 FYNNEI. This CDR3 spans 15 amino acids. This chain's CDR3 is CASSYSPGQNTEAFF. For the CDR3, the DNA is TGTGCCAGCAGTTACTCGCCGGGACAGAACACTGAAGCTTTCTTT.

V usage is TRBV11-2 and J usage is TRBJ2-5; D is perhaps TRBD2 (5 bases). Germline-derived CDR1 and CDR2 are SGHAT and FQNNGV. Trimming pared 4 bases from V and 5 bases from J, leaving 11 bases between. The CDR3 covers 13 residues. The CDR3 region has the DNA TGTGCCAGCAGCTCATGGACGGGGGAGACCCAGTACTTC. It is translated as CASSSWTGETQYF.

The chain links TRBV18 to TRBJ2-1, with D possibly matching TRBD2 (5 bases). Germline V lookup: CDR1 KGHSH, CDR2 LQKENI. This CDR3 spans 19 amino acids. The V and J ends lost 1 base and 5 bases respectively, with 24 bases between them. CDR3 coding DNA: TGTGCCAGCTCACCACGGCTACTAGTTGGTTCCGGGTTAAACAATGAGCAGTTCTTC. Translation gives CASSPRLLVGSGLNNEQFF.